These T cell receptor beta chains were read from a single sample in a study of blood T cell repertoires in COVID-19. Clones were read by immunoSEQ multiplex PCR, and TCRdb kept only the in-frame ones, dropping some. This table holds about 270,000 clones, about 88% found once. Sequencing was carried out using PBMCs or T cells enriched from blood (not recorded which). The source of these receptors is a woman aged 45-65 years who had recovered from COVID-19. CDR3s include the opening cysteine and the closing phenylalanine or tryptophan. The order of the fields is clone size, J gene, V gene, D gene, CDR3 DNA, CDR3 protein. D genes are given only for firm matches. Some rows mark clone size as missing; the rest say once, few, many or name a class of expanded clone.

clone size: -
J gene: TRBJ1-1
V gene: TRBV27
D gene: -
CDR3 DNA: TGTGCCAGCAGCAAAGGACAGTTGAACACTGAAGCTTTCTTT
CDR3 protein: CASSKGQLNTEAFF

clone size: -
J gene: TRBJ2-7
V gene: TRBV28
D gene: -
CDR3 DNA: TGTGCCAGCAGTCCGTCCCGGGACATCTATGAGCAGTACTTC
CDR3 protein: CASSPSRDIYEQYF

clone size: -
J gene: TRBJ1-6
V gene: TRBV6-5
D gene: TRBD1
CDR3 DNA: TGTGCCAGCAGTTACGGTCAGGGGGACTCTTCACCCCTCCACTTT
CDR3 protein: CASSYGQGDSSPLHF

clone size: -
J gene: TRBJ1-5
V gene: TRBV6-5
D gene: -
CDR3 DNA: TGTGCCAGCACTCAGGTACCTCAGCCCCAGCATTTT
CDR3 protein: CASTQVPQPQHF

clone size: -
J gene: TRBJ1-5
V gene: TRBV30
D gene: TRBD1
CDR3 DNA: TGTGCCTACCGACAGGGCAGCGGGCAGCCCCAGCATTTT
CDR3 protein: CAYRQGSGQPQHF

clone size: -
J gene: TRBJ1-5
V gene: TRBV25-1
D gene: TRBD1
CDR3 DNA: TGTGCCAGCAGTGCAGGGGGTAATCAGCCCCAGCATTTT
CDR3 protein: CASSAGGNQPQHF

clone size: -
J gene: TRBJ2-3
V gene: TRBV5-1
D gene: TRBD2
CDR3 DNA: TGCGCCAGCAGCTTACTAGCGGGAGGAGCGGATACGCAGTATTTT
CDR3 protein: CASSLLAGGADTQYF

clone size: -
J gene: TRBJ2-1
V gene: TRBV9
D gene: TRBD2
CDR3 DNA: TGTGCCAGCAGCCAAAAGGGCGCCGGGACTAGTATAAATGAGCAGTTCTTC
CDR3 protein: CASSQKGAGTSINEQFF

clone size: -
J gene: TRBJ1-4
V gene: TRBV6-4
D gene: TRBD1
CDR3 DNA: TGTGCCGGTACAGGGGGGAGAGAAAAACTGTTTTTT
CDR3 protein: CAGTGGREKLFF

clone size: few
J gene: TRBJ1-2
V gene: TRBV10-2
D gene: -
CDR3 DNA: TGCGCCAGCAGTGATAAGGGGATAATAGATGGCTACACCTTC
CDR3 protein: CASSDKGIIDGYTF

clone size: -
J gene: TRBJ1-3
V gene: TRBV19
D gene: -
CDR3 DNA: TGTGCCAGTAGTATGGGAGTCTCTGGAAACACCATATATTTT
CDR3 protein: CASSMGVSGNTIYF

clone size: -
J gene: TRBJ1-1
V gene: TRBV5-4
D gene: -
CDR3 DNA: TGTGCCAGCAGCGGGAGGGAAAGGCGGACTGAAGCTTTCTTT
CDR3 protein: CASSGRERRTEAFF

clone size: -
J gene: TRBJ1-2
V gene: TRBV4-3
D gene: -
CDR3 DNA: TGCGCCAGCAGCCAAGGCCACGGCGGAGGTGGCTACACCTTC
CDR3 protein: CASSQGHGGGGYTF

clone size: -
J gene: TRBJ2-1
V gene: TRBV5-1
D gene: TRBD2
CDR3 DNA: TGCGCCAGCAGCTTGGGGACTAGCGGATACTCCTACAATGAGCAGTTCTTC
CDR3 protein: CASSLGTSGYSYNEQFF

clone size: once
J gene: TRBJ2-2
V gene: TRBV19
D gene: TRBD1
CDR3 DNA: TGTGCCAGTAGTTTGGGACAGGACACCGGGGAGCTGTTTTTT
CDR3 protein: CASSLGQDTGELFF

clone size: -
J gene: TRBJ1-1
V gene: TRBV6-5
D gene: -
CDR3 DNA: TGTGCCAGCAGTTGGGGCAGGTTGGGCACTGAAGCTTTCTTT
CDR3 protein: CASSWGRLGTEAFF